One sample yielded the 10 T cell receptor beta chains listed below, sequenced in a study of vaccination effects on CD4 cells after COVID-19. Before sequencing took place, the ViraFEST assay used viral peptide pools to expand antigen-specific CD4+ T cells. Upon completion of roughly ten days in culture, CD4+ T cells were isolated. Among the vaccine recipients, none had a prior SARS-CoV-2 infection, and nucleocapsid antibodies were negative. Assay: immunoSEQ multiplex PCR; the TCRdb copy retains only in-frame clones and omits some. The data contain 77,000 or so clones, 78% of them singletons. No antigen is known for these receptors. The material sequenced was CD4+ T cells from PBMCs cultured with SARS-CoV-2 spike peptides, taken before COVID-19 vaccination. Source of these receptors: a human donor who received a COVID-19 vaccine.

A few counts support this clone. The chain links TRBV3-1 (or the pseudogene TRBV3-2) to TRBJ1-1; perhaps TRBD1 as D (6 bases). The CDR3 sequence is 13 residues long. V was pared by 8 bases and J by 4 bases, with 14 bases between. Germline CDR1 LGHDT, CDR2 YNNKEL (reference sequence). CDR3 sequence: CASARGMGTEAFF. CDR3 coding DNA: TGTGCCAGCGCGAGGGGGATGGGCACTGAAGCTTTCTTT.

This chain connects TRBV5-1 to TRBJ2-3, with TRBD1 as a possible D gene (5 bases). The V gene's germline CDR1 is SGHRS and CDR2 YFSETQ. There are 13 residues in the CDR3. Between the trimmed V and J ends, which lost 6 bases and 0 bases, there was a span of 8 bases. In DNA, the CDR3 is TGCGCCAGCAAAAGGGGAAGCACAGATACGCAGTATTTT. Translating it yields CASKRGSTDTQYF.

This clone was recorded once. The genes are TRBV5-1 and TRBJ1-4, with 8 bases lining up with TRBD1. The CDR3 runs to 17 residues. J lost 8 bases, V lost 3 bases, and 15 bases had no gene match. Germline CDR1 reads SGHRS; CDR2 reads YFSETQ. The CDR3 DNA reads TGCGCCAGCAGCTGGAATCAGGGGGCAAGGTTGGGGGAAAAACTGTTTTTT. Residues: CASSWNQGARLGEKLFF.

The V gene is TRBV7-6, the J gene TRBJ2-6; 8 nucleotides agree with TRBD1. CDR1 is SGHVS and CDR2 is FNYEAQ in the germline V gene. The junction had 8 bases not matched to a gene; V was cut back by 4 bases and J by 0 bases. CDR3 length equals 18 residues. The CDR3 sequence is CASSSNRDRLSGANVLTF. CDR3 DNA sequence: TGTGCCAGCAGCTCGAACCGGGACAGGCTCTCTGGGGCCAACGTCCTGACTTTC.

The rearrangement links TRBV7-2 to TRBJ1-4, with a weak D call TRBD1 (5 bases). CDR1 and CDR2 (germline): SGHTA, FQGNSA. The CDR3 sequence is 15 residues long. Trimming shortened V by 0 bases and J by 8 bases, and 13 bases separated the two germline ends. The CDR3 protein is CASSLAGTAGEKLFF. DNA for the CDR3: TGTGCCAGCAGCTTAGCCGGGACGGCTGGCGAAAAACTGTTTTTT.

The gene calls are TRBV2 and TRBJ2-3, with 9 bases identical to TRBD1. The CDR3 consists of 15 residues. Germline lookup yields CDR1 SNHLY and CDR2 FYNNEI. V lost 6 bases, J lost 0 bases, and 4 bases stayed unmatched. As DNA, the CDR3 is TGTGCCAGCAGCCAAGACAGGGGGAGCACAGATACGCAGTATTTT. Its translation is CASSQDRGSTDTQYF.

This sequence joins TRBV30 and TRBJ2-4; 7 bases match TRBD1. Trimming removed 5 bases from V and 0 bases from J; junction bases left unmatched: 7. This CDR3 region has 15 residues. CDR1 GTSNPN and CDR2 SVGIG come from the germline V gene (reference sequence). The CDR3 is CAWGSTGIAKNIQYF. Here the CDR3 DNA reads TGTGCCTGGGGATCGACAGGGATAGCCAAAAACATTCAGTACTTC.

The chain links TRBV5-1 to TRBJ2-2; D uncertain. CDR1 is SGHRS and CDR2 is YFSETQ in the germline V gene. This CDR3 contains 16 residues. V was shortened by 0 bases and J by 3 bases, with 12 bases between the two germline ends. As DNA, the CDR3 is TGCGCCAGCAGCTTGGAACAATCAGGTTACACCGGGGAGCTGTTTTTT. Translating it yields CASSLEQSGYTGELFF.

This chain connects TRBV12-3 or TRBV12-4 to TRBJ1-3; tentative D call: TRBD1 (5 bases). This CDR3 spans 13 amino acids. The germline V and J ends were trimmed by 6 bases and 3 bases, with 9 bases remaining between them. The CDR3 DNA sequence: TGTGCCAGCAGGGGACTGAATGGAAACACCATATATTTT. Translation: CASRGLNGNTIYF.

The V call is TRBV2, the J call TRBJ1-1; D not certain. The germline V and J ends were trimmed by 4 bases and 11 bases, with 17 bases remaining between them. The CDR3 sequence is 13 residues long. The germline CDR1 and CDR2 sequences are SNHLY and FYNNEI. The CDR3 DNA reads as TGTGCCAGCAGTGGGTTACAGACGTTTTGGGCTTTCTTT. This translates into CASSGLQTFWAFF.